The clone carrying this TCR beta chain has more than one count but fewer than ten. The entry originates in a study of regulatory T cells in long-lasting Graves disease. CDR3 length: 13 residues. Trimming cost V 5 bases and J 6 bases, with 14 bases left between them. The germline V gene has CDR1 PRHDT and CDR2 FYEKMQ (reference sequence). CDR3 regions were amplified by Arm-PCR using iRepertoire HTBI primers to build TCR beta libraries. TCRdb re-called the multiplex PCR reads with MiXCR, one entry per CDR3 protein. The sample has 400,000 to 450,000 distinct CDR3 sequences; under 15% are singletons. Stated time point: newly diagnosed GD, antithyroid drugs for less than 3 months. Preparation of the TCR library used RNA extracted from PBMCs. The same specimen was also included in a second study, on T cells in Graves' hyperthyroidism and ophthalmopathy.

V and J are TRBV13 and TRBJ2-7; D unclear. This TCR came from a woman between 25 and 40 years old with Graves disease. This specimen consisted of peripheral blood mononuclear cells (PBMCs), obtained at new diagnosis, from a patient treated with antithyroid drugs. CDR3 coding DNA: TGTGCCAGCAGCCTCCGAGCACGGATCGAGCAGTACTTC. Amino acids: CASSLRARIEQYF.